These T cell receptor beta chains were read from a single sample in a study of blood T cell repertoires in COVID-19. TCRdb's table, derived via immunoSEQ multiplex PCR, lists solely in-frame clones and lacks some. The data contain tens of thousands of clones, approximately 91% of them singletons. The sequenced sample consisted of peripheral blood. All receptors come from a human donor in a cohort sampled during active COVID-19. Each CDR3 is given with its conserved first and last residue. The D gene is left open where the match is weak. Size is omitted from some rows. Given values are once, few, many or a class for expanded clones.

d_call: TRBD2; v_call: TRBV6-1; j_call: TRBJ2-3; cdr3_length: 18; clone_size: NA; cdr3_nt: TGTGCCAGCAGTGGGGGACTAGCGGGGCCCTCTAGCACAGATACGCAGTATTTT; cdr3_aa: CASSGGLAGPSSTDTQYF
d_call: NA; v_call: TRBV5-6; j_call: TRBJ2-5; cdr3_length: 11; clone_size: NA; cdr3_nt: TGTGCCAGCAGCTTGGCGGAGACCCAGTACTTC; cdr3_aa: CASSLAETQYF
d_call: TRBD2; v_call: TRBV11-2; j_call: TRBJ2-1; cdr3_length: 17; clone_size: once; cdr3_nt: TGTGCCAGCAGCGTCGGTCTAGCGGGGGGCATAAGGAATGAGCAGTTCTTC; cdr3_aa: CASSVGLAGGIRNEQFF
d_call: TRBD1; v_call: TRBV19; j_call: TRBJ2-2; cdr3_length: 17; clone_size: NA; cdr3_nt: TGTGCCAGTAGTTCGGGTGACAGGGGGCGCCACACCGGGGAGCTGTTTTTT; cdr3_aa: CASSSGDRGRHTGELFF
d_call: TRBD2; v_call: TRBV3-1/TRBV3-2; j_call: TRBJ2-1; cdr3_length: 16; clone_size: NA; cdr3_nt: TGTGCCAGCAGCGCCCCTAGCGGGGGGACCTACAATGAGCAGTTCTTC; cdr3_aa: CASSAPSGGTYNEQFF
d_call: NA; v_call: TRBV4-1; j_call: TRBJ2-5; cdr3_length: 12; clone_size: NA; cdr3_nt: TGCGCCAGCAGCCAAGATAGAGAGACCCAGTACTTC; cdr3_aa: CASSQDRETQYF
d_call: TRBD1; v_call: TRBV7-3; j_call: TRBJ2-3; cdr3_length: 16; clone_size: NA; cdr3_nt: TGTGCCAGCAGCTTAGGACAGGGGGTAAACACAGATACGCAGTATTTT; cdr3_aa: CASSLGQGVNTDTQYF
d_call: NA; v_call: TRBV9; j_call: TRBJ2-7; cdr3_length: 13; clone_size: NA; cdr3_nt: TGTGCCAGCAGCCGAGACACTCCTGAAGAGCAGTACTTC; cdr3_aa: CASSRDTPEEQYF
d_call: TRBD2; v_call: TRBV18; j_call: TRBJ2-5; cdr3_length: 17; clone_size: NA; cdr3_nt: TGTGCCAGCTCACCGCGGGGGACCAACGGGCTTCAAGAGACCCAGTACTTC; cdr3_aa: CASSPRGTNGLQETQYF
d_call: NA; v_call: TRBV5-1; j_call: TRBJ2-5; cdr3_length: 15; clone_size: NA; cdr3_nt: TGCGCCAGCAGCTCGGGGCAGCGGGCCATTGGGACCCAGTACTTC; cdr3_aa: CASSSGQRAIGTQYF
d_call: TRBD1; v_call: TRBV27; j_call: TRBJ1-5; cdr3_length: 16; clone_size: few; cdr3_nt: TGTGCCAGCAGTTTAAGGGGACAGGGGAGCAATCAGCCCCAGCATTTT; cdr3_aa: CASSLRGQGSNQPQHF
d_call: TRBD2; v_call: TRBV28; j_call: TRBJ2-5; cdr3_length: 16; clone_size: NA; cdr3_nt: TGTGCCAGCAGACGAGGACTAGCGGGGAAAAAAGAGACCCAGTACTTC; cdr3_aa: CASRRGLAGKKETQYF
d_call: TRBD2; v_call: TRBV5-1; j_call: TRBJ2-1; cdr3_length: 16; clone_size: NA; cdr3_nt: TGCGCCAGCAGCTCAACTAGCGGGAGCTCCTACAATGAGCAGTTCTTC; cdr3_aa: CASSSTSGSSYNEQFF
d_call: TRBD1; v_call: TRBV6-1; j_call: TRBJ1-5; cdr3_length: 16; clone_size: NA; cdr3_nt: TGTGCCAGCAGTGAAAGGGACAGACCCAGCAATCAGCCCCAGCATTTT; cdr3_aa: CASSERDRPSNQPQHF
d_call: TRBD1; v_call: TRBV7-2; j_call: TRBJ1-5; cdr3_length: 15; clone_size: NA; cdr3_nt: TGTGCCAGCAGCTTAGCAGGGGGCTGGAATCAGCCCCAGCATTTT; cdr3_aa: CASSLAGGWNQPQHF
d_call: TRBD2; v_call: TRBV3-1/TRBV3-2; j_call: TRBJ2-1; cdr3_length: 15; clone_size: NA; cdr3_nt: TGTGCCAGCAGCCTTCCTTCGGGAGGGAGGGATGAGCAGTTCTTC; cdr3_aa: CASSLPSGGRDEQFF
d_call: TRBD2; v_call: TRBV6-2/TRBV6-3; j_call: TRBJ2-5; cdr3_length: 17; clone_size: once; cdr3_nt: TGTGCCAGCACCCCCCGCCCTACTAGCGGTTGGGGAGAGACCCAGTACTTC; cdr3_aa: CASTPRPTSGWGETQYF
d_call: TRBD2; v_call: TRBV11-3; j_call: TRBJ2-1; cdr3_length: 16; clone_size: NA; cdr3_nt: TGTGCCAGCAGCTTAGGGTCTAGCGGGGAGGCCGATGAGCAGTTCTTC; cdr3_aa: CASSLGSSGEADEQFF
d_call: TRBD1; v_call: TRBV27; j_call: TRBJ1-5; cdr3_length: 16; clone_size: NA; cdr3_nt: TGTGCCAGCAGCCCCTTGGACAGGGGAGCAGGACAGCCCCAGCATTTT; cdr3_aa: CASSPLDRGAGQPQHF
d_call: TRBD2; v_call: TRBV9; j_call: TRBJ2-2; cdr3_length: 17; clone_size: few; cdr3_nt: TGTGCCAGCAGCGACCCGGGACTAGCGGGAGGAGCCGGGGAGCTGTTTTTT; cdr3_aa: CASSDPGLAGGAGELFF
d_call: TRBD1; v_call: TRBV24-1; j_call: TRBJ2-6; cdr3_length: 18; clone_size: NA; cdr3_nt: TGTGCCACCAGTGATCACGGGACAGGTACCTCTGGGGCCAACGTCCTGACTTTC; cdr3_aa: CATSDHGTGTSGANVLTF
d_call: NA; v_call: TRBV27; j_call: TRBJ2-5; cdr3_length: 17; clone_size: few; cdr3_nt: TGTGCCAGCAGCCCCTCCGACGGAGGGCTGTACCAAGAGACCCAGTACTTC; cdr3_aa: CASSPSDGGLYQETQYF
d_call: TRBD2; v_call: TRBV7-6; j_call: TRBJ2-3; cdr3_length: 16; clone_size: NA; cdr3_nt: TGTGCCAGCAGCTCGGCGCTGGGGGGGAGGGCAGATACGCAGTATTTT; cdr3_aa: CASSSALGGRADTQYF